This T cell receptor beta chain was captured in a study of T cells after yellow fever vaccination. This clonotype was found many times. TCRdb ran MiXCR on the 5' RACE reads and lists one entry per CDR3 protein. The table shows 300,000 to 350,000 distinct CDR3 sequences, with approximately 12% occurring only once. J was trimmed by 4 bases and V by 0 bases; bases with no gene match: 9. The CDR3 has 16 amino acids. Germline CDR1 SGHRS, CDR2 YFSETQ. The source was CD4+ T cells sorted from PBMCs, collected 45 days after the yellow fever booster vaccination. This chain uses TRBV5-1 with TRBJ1-2; TRBD1 agrees at 7 bases. The origin of this receptor is a man between 18 and 29 years old who received the YFV17D yellow fever vaccine. CDR3 DNA: TGCGCCAGCAGCTTGGATCGGCCAGGGGGTCCCTATGGCTACACCTTC. It codes for CASSLDRPGGPYGYTF.